This T cell receptor beta chain was captured in a study of T cell changes during pregnancy in multiple sclerosis. Data came from immunoSEQ multiplex PCR; TCRdb stores just in-frame clones and leaves some out. The data contain about 47,000 clones, around 93% of them singletons. The V and J ends lost 3 bases and 4 bases, in that order; junction bases with no gene match: 5. The CDR3 extends over 15 amino acids. From germline, CDR1 is SGHTS and CDR2 YDEGEE. The chain recombines TRBV5-8 with TRBJ1-1; 11 positions agree with TRBD1. The sequence derives from a female donor with multiple sclerosis, enrolled in a pregnancy study. Specimen: peripheral blood, collected after pregnancy. CDR3 coding DNA: TGTGCCAGCAGCTCACGGGACAGGGGGATCACTGAAGCTTTCTTT. Protein: CASSSRDRGITEAFF. Drawing the rest from reference TRBV5-8 and TRBJ1-1, the complete variable domain is EAGVTQSPTHLIKTRGQQATLRCSPISGHTSVYWYQQALGLGLQFLLWYDEGEERNRGNFPPRFSGRQFPNYSSELNVNALELEDSALYLCASSSRDRGITEAFFGQGTRLTVV.